Listed below are T cell receptor beta chains from one sample, sequenced in a study of OX40 agonist ivuxolimab in advanced cancers. The table came from immunoSEQ multiplex PCR; TCRdb's copy has only in-frame clones and leaves some out. The table has tens of thousands of clones, 80% seen once. Source: CD4+ or CD8+ T cells sorted from blood, taken in a trial of the OX40 agonist ivuxolimab. The origin of the receptors is an adult with an advanced solid tumor such as melanoma, head and neck, liver or kidney cancer. CDR3s include the opening cysteine and the closing phenylalanine or tryptophan. The D gene is left open where the match is weak. A clone size is listed for some rows: how often the clone was seen (once, few, many), or a class if it is expanded.

DNA	CDR3	J	V	size	D
TGCGCCAGCAGCCAACAGACAGGAGAGCGTTCACCCCTCCACTTT	CASSQQTGERSPLHF	TRBJ1-6	TRBV4-1	-	-
TGTGCCAGCAGTTTAGGACTAGCGGGAGGTGTAGATACGCAGTATTTT	CASSLGLAGGVDTQYF	TRBJ2-3	TRBV27	few	TRBD2
TGTGCCAGCAGCTTCCGGCTCAACACTGAAGCTTTCTTT	CASSFRLNTEAFF	TRBJ1-1	TRBV11-2	-	-
TGTGCCACCAGGGGGGACACAGCCTACGAGCAGTACTTC	CATRGDTAYEQYF	TRBJ2-7	TRBV2	-	-
TGTGCCAGCAGTGACCAGGGTCCCCTCTACGAGCAGTACTTC	CASSDQGPLYEQYF	TRBJ2-7	TRBV2	-	-
TGTGCCAGCAGCTTACTGGGGTCTGGTAATGAAAAACTGTTTTTT	CASSLLGSGNEKLFF	TRBJ1-4	TRBV11-2	-	-
TGCGCCAGCAGCACCCGACCGGGACTAGCGGGCCTTATGCAAGAGACCCAGTACTTC	CASSTRPGLAGLMQETQYF	TRBJ2-5	TRBV5-1	-	TRBD2
TGCAGCGTCATCGAACCCGGGATAACAGATACGCAGTATTTT	CSVIEPGITDTQYF	TRBJ2-3	TRBV29-1	-	-
TGTGCCAGCAGCTTTCCAGATACGCAGTATTTT	CASSFPDTQYF	TRBJ2-3	TRBV7-2	-	-
TGTGCCAGCAGCTTAGGACAGTGGGGAAATCAGCCCCAGCATTTT	CASSLGQWGNQPQHF	TRBJ1-5	TRBV7-8	-	-
TGTGCCAGTAGTATAGTGACAGGGAACACTCAGCCCCAGCATTTT	CASSIVTGNTQPQHF	TRBJ1-5	TRBV19	-	TRBD1
TGTGCCAGCAGCTTAGAATCTGGGGCCGGGGAGCTGTTTTTT	CASSLESGAGELFF	TRBJ2-2	TRBV7-7	-	-
TGTGCCAGCAACGACCAGCAAAGTGAGCAGTTCTTC	CASNDQQSEQFF	TRBJ2-1	TRBV5-4	-	-
TGTGCCAGCAGCGAGGCTAACAATGAGCAGTTCTTC	CASSEANNEQFF	TRBJ2-1	TRBV11-2	few	-
TGCAGTGCTTTCCGCCAGTACGAGCAGTACTTC	CSAFRQYEQYF	TRBJ2-7	TRBV20-1	once	-
TGCGCCAGCAGCTACGTTGACAGGGACGAGCAGTACTTC	CASSYVDRDEQYF	TRBJ2-7	TRBV5-1	-	TRBD1
TGTGCCACCAGCAGAGATTGGGGGAGGGCCGGTTCTTTATACAATGAGCAGTTCTTC	CATSRDWGRAGSLYNEQFF	TRBJ2-1	TRBV15	-	TRBD2
TGCGCCAGCAGCTTGGTAGAGACCCAGTACTTC	CASSLVETQYF	TRBJ2-5	TRBV5-1	-	-
TGCGCCAGCGCCAGGGGGCTTCAAGAGACCCAGTACTTC	CASARGLQETQYF	TRBJ2-5	TRBV5-1	-	TRBD1
TGTGCCTGGAAAACACGGACCTCTAACACTGAAGCTTTCTTT	CAWKTRTSNTEAFF	TRBJ1-1	TRBV30	-	-
TGTGCCAGCAAGTACGCCCCCGGCACTGAAGCTTTCTTT	CASKYAPGTEAFF	TRBJ1-1	TRBV27	few	-
TGTGCCAGCAGTCTCCCGGGGCAGGGGATAACTGAAGCTTTCTTT	CASSLPGQGITEAFF	TRBJ1-1	TRBV28	once	-
TGTGCCAGCAGCTTAGATTCTCCCAACTATGGCTACACCTTC	CASSLDSPNYGYTF	TRBJ1-2	TRBV7-2	-	-
TGTGCCAGCAGCTTAGGGTCCTACAATGAGCAGTTCTTC	CASSLGSYNEQFF	TRBJ2-1	TRBV11-2	-	-
TGTGCCAGCAGGTACGGGACGAACAGTGGGGAGCTGTTTTTT	CASRYGTNSGELFF	TRBJ2-2	TRBV5-4	-	-
TGTGCCAGTAGTATAACAGCGGGACCATACAATGAGCAGTTCTTC	CASSITAGPYNEQFF	TRBJ2-1	TRBV19	-	TRBD2
TGTGCCAGCAGTGAGGGACAGGTTGTGCTTGGCTACGAGCAGTACTTC	CASSEGQVVLGYEQYF	TRBJ2-7	TRBV2	-	TRBD1
TGTGCCAGCAGCTTCGTGGGAATTAGCACAGATACGCAGTATTTT	CASSFVGISTDTQYF	TRBJ2-3	TRBV7-9	-	-
TGTGCCAGCAGCTTGTGGACAGGGGGGACTGGGGCCAACGTCCTGACTTTC	CASSLWTGGTGANVLTF	TRBJ2-6	TRBV5-5	-	TRBD1
TGTGCCAGCAGCTTAGTTTTTGCGGGCGGGAGGGCCTACGAGCAGTACTTC	CASSLVFAGGRAYEQYF	TRBJ2-7	TRBV7-8	-	TRBD2
TGTGCCATCAGTGAGACTAGCGGGACCTACGAGCAGTACTTC	CAISETSGTYEQYF	TRBJ2-7	TRBV10-3	-	TRBD2
TGTGCCAGCAGCCCTCGGACGGACACCTACGAGCAGTACTTC	CASSPRTDTYEQYF	TRBJ2-7	TRBV21-1	-	-
TGTGCCAGCAGCCCCGGAGGGGACTATAATACGCAGTATTTT	CASSPGGDYNTQYF	TRBJ2-3	TRBV5-4	-	TRBD2
TGTGCCAGCAGTTTATCGTTTAGCGGGAGGGCCGGGACCGGGGAGCTGTTTTTT	CASSLSFSGRAGTGELFF	TRBJ2-2	TRBV27	-	TRBD2
TGTGCCAGCAGCGTCCTAGCGGGAGCGTTCGATGAGCAGTTCTTC	CASSVLAGAFDEQFF	TRBJ2-1	TRBV9	-	TRBD2
TGCGCCAGCAGCTTGGGGCAGGGGGCAGCCTACGAGCAGTACTTC	CASSLGQGAAYEQYF	TRBJ2-7	TRBV5-1	-	TRBD1
TGTGCCAGCAGCTCGGATATTGGGGAAAAACTGTTTTTT	CASSSDIGEKLFF	TRBJ1-4	TRBV5-6	few	-
TGTGCCAGCAGCGTAGGGTCTAGTTACTCCTACGAGCAGTACTTC	CASSVGSSYSYEQYF	TRBJ2-7	TRBV9	-	-
TGTGCCAGCAGGGGCTCTAGCGGGAGATCCTACAATGAGCAGTTCTTC	CASRGSSGRSYNEQFF	TRBJ2-1	TRBV5-4	-	TRBD2
TGTGCCAGCAGGCCGTTACGGTTGGCCTACGAGCAGTACTTC	CASRPLRLAYEQYF	TRBJ2-7	TRBV6-1	once	-
TGCAGCGTTGAGCGCAGGGGGCGCTTTGGTGAGCAGTTCTTC	CSVERRGRFGEQFF	TRBJ2-1	TRBV29-1	-	TRBD1
TGTGCCAGCAGCTCGAACAGGGGCCTAACCGGGGAGCTGTTTTTT	CASSSNRGLTGELFF	TRBJ2-2	TRBV5-4	-	TRBD1